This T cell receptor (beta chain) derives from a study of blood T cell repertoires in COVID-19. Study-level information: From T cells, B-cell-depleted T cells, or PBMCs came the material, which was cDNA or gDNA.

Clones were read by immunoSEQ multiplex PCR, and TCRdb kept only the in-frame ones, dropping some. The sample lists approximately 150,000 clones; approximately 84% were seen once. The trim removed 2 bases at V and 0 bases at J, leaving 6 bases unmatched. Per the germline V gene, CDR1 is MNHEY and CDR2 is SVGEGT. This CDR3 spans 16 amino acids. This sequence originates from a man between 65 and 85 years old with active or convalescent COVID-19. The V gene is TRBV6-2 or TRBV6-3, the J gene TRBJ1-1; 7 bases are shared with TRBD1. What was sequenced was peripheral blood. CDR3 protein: CASSYGDREVNTEAFF. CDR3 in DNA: TGTGCCAGCAGTTACGGAGACAGGGAGGTGAACACTGAAGCTTTCTTT.